This T cell receptor beta chain was captured by sequencing in a study of T-cell memory formation after mild COVID-19. Notes on the study in general: A second wave expanding day 15 to 37 was CD4+-biased; contracting clones were balanced.

The V end lost 2 bases, the J end lost 8 bases, and 15 bases lay between the germline ends. The CDR3 contains 13 residues. The germline gives CDR1 SQVTM, CDR2 ANQGSEA. About this clonotype itself: The antigen is unknown.

A 5'RACE reaction primed in the constant segment made cDNA libraries of TCR alpha and TCR beta, and these carried sample barcodes and UMIs. One entry per CDR3 protein, called by TCRdb with MiXCR from the 5' RACE reads. The data show hundreds of thousands of distinct CDR3 sequences, with approximately 27% seen just once and roughly 13% held by the top ten. The receptor was isolated from an adult woman who had mild COVID-19 (a few samples of this study predate the infection). Cell type and time point are not known. J is TRBJ1-2 and V is TRBV29-1; the D is unclear. The sample was PBMCs or a T cell subset sorted from them (not recorded which). CDR3 bases: TGCAGCGTTGAACCGGGGAAAGGGCTAGGCTACACCTTC. This encodes CSVEPGKGLGYTF.